These T cell receptor beta chains were read from a single sample in a study of OX40 agonist ivuxolimab in advanced cancers. TCRdb's copy holds only in-frame clones and misses some; the assay was immunoSEQ multiplex PCR. The sample holds 70,000 to 95,000 clones, roughly 80% seen once. Sequencing was performed on CD4+ or CD8+ T cells sorted from blood, taken in a trial of the OX40 agonist ivuxolimab. The source of these receptors is an adult with an advanced solid tumor such as melanoma, head and neck, liver or kidney cancer. Both conserved end residues are part of each CDR3.

V gene,J gene,CDR3 protein
TRBV5-4,TRBJ2-3,CASSLLAGGRDTQYF
TRBV29-1,TRBJ1-2,CSGNLGDYGYTF
TRBV5-6,TRBJ1-3,CASSLGLGGTGNTIYF
TRBV28,TRBJ1-2,CASSSYNRDGYTF
TRBV27,TRBJ1-2,CASSSYRVGAGGYTF
TRBV18,TRBJ2-5,CASSSPGQPETQYF
TRBV10-2,TRBJ2-2,CASSEQSGGAGELFF
TRBV7-8,TRBJ2-3,CASSLKDTQYF
TRBV4-3,TRBJ2-3,CASSQNLLASTDTQYF
TRBV29-1,TRBJ2-3,CSIGQGFAIDTQYF
TRBV10-3,TRBJ1-6,CAISGQGYNSPLHF
TRBV15,TRBJ1-4,CATSRDRVINEKLFF
TRBV5-1,TRBJ2-1,CASSTDSYNEQFF
TRBV29-1,TRBJ2-3,CSAEGLAGTLGDTQYF
TRBV7-3,TRBJ2-1,CASSLQTGDNQFF
TRBV13,TRBJ1-3,CASSSDLTTGFGNTIYF
TRBV5-4,TRBJ2-6,CASSPGGTGANVLTF
TRBV7-2,TRBJ2-3,CASSLVRGGDTQYF
TRBV6-5,TRBJ1-3,CASSPYSGFGNTIYF
TRBV7-2,TRBJ1-5,CASSLDRGNQPQHF